Given below is one TCR beta chain in context. One junction end does not reproduce the germline sequence, and a read error may be involved. Genomic DNA provided the template from which TCR beta VDJ and CDR3 profiles were obtained. Via MiXCR, TCRdb re-called the reads, giving one row per CDR3 protein. The table shows more than 150,000 distinct CDR3 sequences, with 45% to 60% occurring only once. The patients chosen for sequencing had shown expansion of CD8+CD57+ cells (detected by flow cytometry). This record comes from a study of CD8+CD57+ T cells in acquired aplastic anemia. This CDR3 spans 15 amino acids. In germline, CDR1 is SNHLY, CDR2 FYNNEI.

The rearrangement links TRBV2 to TRBJ1-1, with D perhaps matching TRBD1 (6 bases). The origin of this receptor is a human donor with aplastic anemia. Sequences were obtained from sorted CD4+, CD8+, or CD8+CD57+ T cells (not recorded which) from PBMCs. CDR3 loop: CASSLRLAGDTEALF. The CDR3 bases are TGTGCCAGCAGCCTCAGACTAGCGGGGGACACTGAAGCTCTCTTT.